This is a list of T cell receptor beta chains from one sample in a study of Graves' ophthalmopathy and Graves' hyperthyroidism. TCRdb re-analysed the multiplex PCR reads in MiXCR, keeping a single row per CDR3 protein. The table includes some 350,000 distinct CDR3 sequences, 17% detected once. Sequences were obtained from peripheral blood. These receptors all stem from an adult woman with stable Graves' hyperthyroidism. Each CDR3 is given with its conserved first and last residue. A D gene is named only where the DNA matches it firmly. Only part of the rows carry a size: once, few, many, or a class if the clone is expanded.

d_call: NA; v_call: TRBV25-1; clone_size: NA; j_call: TRBJ2-3; cdr3_aa: CASSSTGHPSTDTQYF; cdr3_nt: TGTGCCAGCAGTTCTACGGGACACCCCTCTACAGATACGCAGTATTTT
d_call: NA; v_call: TRBV7-8; clone_size: few; j_call: TRBJ2-2; cdr3_aa: CASSWGAIPRNGELFF; cdr3_nt: TGTGCCAGCAGCTGGGGGGCTATCCCTCGGAACGGGGAGCTGTTTTTT
d_call: NA; v_call: TRBV30; clone_size: many; j_call: TRBJ2-2; cdr3_aa: CAWSDRTGLERAGELFF; cdr3_nt: TGTGCCTGGAGTGACCGGACTGGACTTGAACGGGCCGGGGAGCTGTTTTTT
d_call: NA; v_call: TRBV4-1; clone_size: few; j_call: TRBJ2-7; cdr3_aa: CASSPALVPYQVEQYF; cdr3_nt: TGCGCCAGCAGCCCAGCACTTGTACCCTATCAGGTCGAGCAGTACTTC
d_call: TRBD1; v_call: TRBV27; clone_size: many; j_call: TRBJ1-1; cdr3_aa: CASSAGTGSVRGEAFF; cdr3_nt: TGTGCCAGCAGCGCCGGGACAGGGAGCGTTCGGGGTGAAGCTTTCTTT
d_call: NA; v_call: TRBV30; clone_size: NA; j_call: TRBJ1-3; cdr3_aa: CAWTPFGSTIYF; cdr3_nt: TGTGCCTGGACCCCCTTTGGAAGCACCATATATTTT
d_call: TRBD1; v_call: TRBV6-2/TRBV6-3; clone_size: NA; j_call: TRBJ2-1; cdr3_aa: CASSYGDGTGVHEQFF; cdr3_nt: TGTGCCAGCAGTTACGGCGACGGGACAGGGGTCCATGAGCAGTTCTTC
d_call: NA; v_call: TRBV15; clone_size: many; j_call: TRBJ2-5; cdr3_aa: CATSRDRGAIETQYF; cdr3_nt: TGTGCCACCAGCAGAGATCGTGGGGCTATAGAGACCCAGTACTTC
d_call: NA; v_call: TRBV7-9; clone_size: many; j_call: TRBJ2-7; cdr3_aa: CASSLGVGKSLEQYF; cdr3_nt: TGTGCCAGCAGCTTAGGGGTAGGGAAGTCTCTCGAGCAGTACTTC
d_call: NA; v_call: TRBV5-1; clone_size: NA; j_call: TRBJ2-7; cdr3_aa: CASSLVDGPYEQYF; cdr3_nt: TGCGCCAGCAGCTTGGTAGACGGCCCCTACGAGCAGTACTTC
d_call: NA; v_call: TRBV12-3/TRBV12-4; clone_size: few; j_call: TRBJ1-2; cdr3_aa: CASSPMISSF; cdr3_nt: TGTGCCAGCAGTCCCATGATATCCTCCTTC
d_call: NA; v_call: TRBV28; clone_size: once; j_call: TRBJ1-2; cdr3_aa: CASRQGSYGYTF; cdr3_nt: TGTGCCAGCAGGCAGGGAAGCTATGGCTACACCTTC
d_call: TRBD2; v_call: TRBV28; clone_size: few; j_call: TRBJ2-7; cdr3_aa: CASRKGLATFHEQYF; cdr3_nt: TGTGCCAGCAGGAAGGGACTAGCAACCTTCCACGAGCAGTACTTC
d_call: NA; v_call: TRBV28; clone_size: many; j_call: TRBJ2-7; cdr3_aa: CASSWALYEQYF; cdr3_nt: TGTGCCAGCAGTTGGGCCCTCTACGAGCAGTACTTC
d_call: NA; v_call: TRBV11-2; clone_size: NA; j_call: TRBJ2-7; cdr3_aa: CASTQSTVSYEQYF; cdr3_nt: TGTGCCAGCACCCAAAGTACTGTTTCCTACGAGCAGTACTTC
d_call: NA; v_call: TRBV19; clone_size: many; j_call: TRBJ1-2; cdr3_aa: CASRRQEYYGYTF; cdr3_nt: TGTGCCAGTAGGAGACAGGAGTACTATGGCTACACCTTC
d_call: NA; v_call: TRBV11-2; clone_size: NA; j_call: TRBJ2-2; cdr3_aa: CASSFFRANTGELFF; cdr3_nt: TGTGCCAGCAGCTTTTTCAGGGCGAACACCGGGGAGCTGTTTTTT
d_call: NA; v_call: TRBV6-5; clone_size: many; j_call: TRBJ1-6; cdr3_aa: CASSYLSNSPLHF; cdr3_nt: TGTGCCAGCAGTTACCTATCTAATTCACCCCTCCACTTT
d_call: NA; v_call: TRBV12-3/TRBV12-4; clone_size: many; j_call: TRBJ2-5; cdr3_aa: CASSSGAQETQYF; cdr3_nt: TGTGCCAGCAGTTCCGGGGCCCAAGAGACCCAGTACTTC
d_call: NA; v_call: TRBV12-3/TRBV12-4; clone_size: many; j_call: TRBJ1-1; cdr3_aa: CASSSLVRANTEAFF; cdr3_nt: TGTGCCAGCAGTTCCCTTGTCCGGGCGAACACTGAAGCTTTCTTT
d_call: NA; v_call: TRBV27; clone_size: NA; j_call: TRBJ2-3; cdr3_aa: CASSFGAVTDTQYF; cdr3_nt: TGTGCCAGCAGTTTCGGGGCGGTCACAGATACGCAGTATTTT
d_call: TRBD2; v_call: TRBV28; clone_size: many; j_call: TRBJ2-5; cdr3_aa: CASIAGGPLKTQYF; cdr3_nt: TGTGCCAGCATAGCGGGAGGGCCGTTGAAGACCCAGTACTTC
d_call: TRBD2; v_call: TRBV4-2; clone_size: few; j_call: TRBJ2-4; cdr3_aa: CASSPRADSGSSGAKNIQYF; cdr3_nt: TGTGCCAGCAGCCCGAGAGCCGATAGCGGGAGTTCGGGCGCCAAAAACATTCAGTACTTC
d_call: TRBD2; v_call: TRBV7-9; clone_size: few; j_call: TRBJ2-2; cdr3_aa: CASRSAGIAGEMFF; cdr3_nt: TGTGCCAGCAGGTCAGCGGGGATAGCTGGGGAGATGTTTTTT
d_call: TRBD1; v_call: TRBV7-6; clone_size: NA; j_call: TRBJ2-5; cdr3_aa: CASSSSGTDQETQYF; cdr3_nt: TGTGCCAGCAGCTCCTCCGGGACAGACCAAGAGACCCAGTACTTC
d_call: TRBD2; v_call: TRBV5-1; clone_size: NA; j_call: TRBJ2-7; cdr3_aa: CASSPTSGRGSYEQYF; cdr3_nt: TGCGCCAGCAGCCCCACTAGCGGGAGGGGCTCCTACGAGCAGTACTTC
d_call: TRBD1; v_call: TRBV29-1; clone_size: NA; j_call: TRBJ1-2; cdr3_aa: CSARNDRGQGYTF; cdr3_nt: TGCAGCGCCCGAAATGACAGGGGCCAGGGCTACACCTTC
d_call: TRBD2; v_call: TRBV10-3; clone_size: many; j_call: TRBJ2-7; cdr3_aa: CAISGTSGSEQYF; cdr3_nt: TGTGCCATCAGTGGGACTAGCGGGAGCGAGCAGTACTTC
d_call: NA; v_call: TRBV2; clone_size: many; j_call: TRBJ2-4; cdr3_aa: CASNQGNQAKNIKYF; cdr3_nt: TGTGCCAGCAACCAGGGGAATCAAGCCAAAAACATTAAGTACTTC
d_call: NA; v_call: TRBV11-1; clone_size: many; j_call: TRBJ2-2; cdr3_aa: CASSLSPQNTGELFF; cdr3_nt: TGTGCCAGCAGCTTATCTCCACAGAACACCGGGGAGCTGTTTTTT
d_call: TRBD1; v_call: TRBV29-1; clone_size: many; j_call: TRBJ2-5; cdr3_aa: CSAAGTGEETQYF; cdr3_nt: TGCAGCGCCGCCGGGACAGGGGAAGAGACCCAGTACTTC
d_call: NA; v_call: TRBV9; clone_size: many; j_call: TRBJ1-1; cdr3_aa: CASGETGSTEAFF; cdr3_nt: TGTGCCAGCGGAGAGACAGGTTCCACTGAAGCTTTCTTT
d_call: NA; v_call: TRBV5-1; clone_size: many; j_call: TRBJ2-2; cdr3_aa: CASSLFRLTNTGELFF; cdr3_nt: TGCGCCAGCAGCTTGTTCAGGCTTACGAACACCGGGGAGCTGTTTTTT
d_call: NA; v_call: TRBV29-1; clone_size: many; j_call: TRBJ1-2; cdr3_aa: CSVTKVIGNYGYTF; cdr3_nt: TGCAGCGTTACTAAGGTCATCGGGAACTATGGCTACACCTTC
d_call: TRBD1; v_call: TRBV5-1; clone_size: few; j_call: TRBJ1-1; cdr3_aa: CASSLGAGTGINAFF; cdr3_nt: TGCGCCAGCAGCTTAGGGGCCGGGACAGGGATAAATGCTTTCTTT
d_call: NA; v_call: TRBV6-5; clone_size: many; j_call: TRBJ2-7; cdr3_aa: CASSYSRYSYEQYF; cdr3_nt: TGTGCCAGCAGTTACTCGAGATACTCTTACGAGCAGTACTTC
d_call: NA; v_call: TRBV6-1; clone_size: NA; j_call: TRBJ2-7; cdr3_aa: CASSADSMDEQYF; cdr3_nt: TGTGCCAGCAGTGCGGACAGTATGGACGAGCAGTACTTC
d_call: TRBD2; v_call: TRBV15; clone_size: many; j_call: TRBJ2-5; cdr3_aa: CATSRRPSGSAWETQYF; cdr3_nt: TGTGCCACCAGCAGACGTCCAAGCGGGAGTGCTTGGGAGACCCAGTACTTC
d_call: TRBD2; v_call: TRBV6-5; clone_size: many; j_call: TRBJ2-7; cdr3_aa: CASSYGLAAYEQYF; cdr3_nt: TGTGCCAGCAGTTACGGGCTAGCGGCCTACGAGCAGTACTTC
d_call: TRBD1; v_call: TRBV12-3/TRBV12-4; clone_size: once; j_call: TRBJ2-5; cdr3_aa: CASSAGTGGAETQYF; cdr3_nt: TGTGCCAGCAGTGCCGGGACAGGGGGGGCAGAGACCCAGTACTTC
d_call: NA; v_call: TRBV12-3/TRBV12-4; clone_size: many; j_call: TRBJ2-7; cdr3_aa: CASSSGGRVDEQYF; cdr3_nt: TGTGCCAGCAGTTCCGGAGGAAGGGTGGACGAGCAGTACTTC
d_call: TRBD2; v_call: TRBV12-5; clone_size: many; j_call: TRBJ2-7; cdr3_aa: CASGLATAWGGTEISEQYF; cdr3_nt: TGTGCTAGTGGTTTGGCCACCGCGTGGGGGGGGACGGAAATCAGCGAGCAGTACTTC